This T cell receptor beta chain was observed in a study of T-cell memory formation after mild COVID-19. Study-level information: TCR clusters showed largely donor specificity.

Per the germline V gene, CDR1 is LGHDT and CDR2 is YNNKEL (reference sequence). Losses at the gene ends were 3 bases for V and 7 bases for J; bases not matched to a gene: 9. There are 14 residues in the CDR3. Libraries for TCRalpha and TCRbeta carried sample barcodes and unique molecular identifiers via 5'RACE. TCRdb analysed the 5' RACE reads with MiXCR anew, one entry per CDR3 protein. Among 500,000 to 650,000 distinct CDR3 sequences listed, roughly 22% were seen once. Material: PBMCs or a T cell subset sorted from them (not recorded which). The TCR was taken from an adult woman who had mild COVID-19 (a few samples of this study predate the infection). Cell type and time point are not known. The rearrangement uses TRBV3-1 and TRBJ2-7; 7 nucleotides agree with TRBD1. In DNA, the CDR3 is TGTGCCAGCAGCCAGCTTCCGACAGGGATTGAGCAGTACTTC. Protein sequence: CASSQLPTGIEQYF.